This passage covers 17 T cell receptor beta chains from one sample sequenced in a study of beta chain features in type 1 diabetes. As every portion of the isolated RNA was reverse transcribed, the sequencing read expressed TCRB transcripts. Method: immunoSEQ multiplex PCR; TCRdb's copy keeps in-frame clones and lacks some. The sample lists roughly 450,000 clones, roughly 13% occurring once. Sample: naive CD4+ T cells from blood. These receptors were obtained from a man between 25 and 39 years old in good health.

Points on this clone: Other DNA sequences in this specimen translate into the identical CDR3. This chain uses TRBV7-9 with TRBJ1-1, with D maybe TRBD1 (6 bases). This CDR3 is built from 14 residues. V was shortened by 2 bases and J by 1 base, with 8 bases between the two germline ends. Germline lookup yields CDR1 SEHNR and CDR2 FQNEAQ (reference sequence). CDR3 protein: CASSLSQGNTEAFF. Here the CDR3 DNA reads TGTGCCAGCAGCTTATCACAGGGGAACACTGAAGCTTTCTTT.

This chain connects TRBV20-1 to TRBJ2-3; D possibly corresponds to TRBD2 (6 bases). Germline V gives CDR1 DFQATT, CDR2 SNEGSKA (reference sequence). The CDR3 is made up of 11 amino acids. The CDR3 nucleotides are TGCAGCCCGGGGAGGACAGATACGCAGTATTTT. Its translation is CSPGRTDTQYF.

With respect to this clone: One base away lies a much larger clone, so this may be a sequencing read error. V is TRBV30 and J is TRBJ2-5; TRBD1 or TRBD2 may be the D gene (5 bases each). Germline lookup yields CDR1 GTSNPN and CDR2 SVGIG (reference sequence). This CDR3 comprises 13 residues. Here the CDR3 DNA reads TGTACCTGGAAGCAACGAGGGGTGGAGACCCAGTACTTC. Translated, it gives CTWKQRGVETQYF.

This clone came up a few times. CDR3 bases: TGTGCCAGCAGCTTATTTAATGACGGTCGATCCTACGAGCAGTACTTC. It translates to CASSLFNDGRSYEQYF. This rearrangement joins TRBV7-2 to TRBJ2-7; D not certain. The V and J ends lost 2 bases and 1 base respectively, with 15 bases between them. Germline V gene lookup returns CDR1 SGHTA and CDR2 FQGNSA. This CDR3 region has 16 residues.

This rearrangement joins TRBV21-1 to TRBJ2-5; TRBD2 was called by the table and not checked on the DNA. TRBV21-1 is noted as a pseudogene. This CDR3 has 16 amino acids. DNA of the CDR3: TGTGCCAGCAAACCCCGACTAGAGCGGGGGGAAGAGACCCAGTACTTC. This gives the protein CASKPRLERGEETQYF.

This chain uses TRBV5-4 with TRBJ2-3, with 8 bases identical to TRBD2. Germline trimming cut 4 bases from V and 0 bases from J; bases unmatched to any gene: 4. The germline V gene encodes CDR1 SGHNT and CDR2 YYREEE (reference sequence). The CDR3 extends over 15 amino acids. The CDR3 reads CASSKLAESTDTQYF. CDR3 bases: TGTGCCAGCAGCAAACTAGCGGAGAGCACAGATACGCAGTATTTT.

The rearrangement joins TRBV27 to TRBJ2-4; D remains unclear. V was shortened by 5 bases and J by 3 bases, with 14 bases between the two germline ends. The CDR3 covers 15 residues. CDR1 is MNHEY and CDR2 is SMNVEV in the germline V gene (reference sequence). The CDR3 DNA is TGTGCCAGCAGTAAACCCGGAGCTGGCAAAAACATTCAGTACTTC. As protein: CASSKPGAGKNIQYF.

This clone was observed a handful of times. CDR3 sequence (DNA): TGCAGTGACGCGCGAGAGACCCAGTACTTC. Protein sequence: CSDARETQYF. This chain joins TRBV29-1 and TRBJ2-5; D is ambiguous. The CDR3 loop spans 10 amino acids. Germline V CDR1 and CDR2: SQVTM, ANQGSEA. The full variable domain, with the rest looked up from reference TRBV29-1 and TRBJ2-5, is SAVISQKPSRDICQRGTSLTIQCQVDSQVTMMFWYRQQPGQSLTLIATANQGSEATYESGFVIDKFPISRPNLTFSTLTVSNMSPEDSSIYLCSDARETQYFGPGTRLLVL.

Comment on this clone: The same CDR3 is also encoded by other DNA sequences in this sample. Written as DNA, the CDR3 is TGTGCCTGGAGTCTCAACTATGGCTACACCTTC. It encodes CAWSLNYGYTF. The V and J genes are TRBV30 and TRBJ1-2; D is unresolved. Germline values: CDR1 GTSNPN, CDR2 SVGIG (reference sequence). Trimming shortened V by 2 bases and J by 2 bases, and 3 bases separated the two germline ends. The CDR3 spans 11 residues.

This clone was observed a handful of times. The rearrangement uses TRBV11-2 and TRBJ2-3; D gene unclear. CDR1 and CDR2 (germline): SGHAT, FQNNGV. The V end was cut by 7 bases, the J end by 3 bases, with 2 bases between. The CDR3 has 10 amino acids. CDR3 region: CASKTDTQYF. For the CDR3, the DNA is TGTGCCAGCAAGACAGATACGCAGTATTTT.

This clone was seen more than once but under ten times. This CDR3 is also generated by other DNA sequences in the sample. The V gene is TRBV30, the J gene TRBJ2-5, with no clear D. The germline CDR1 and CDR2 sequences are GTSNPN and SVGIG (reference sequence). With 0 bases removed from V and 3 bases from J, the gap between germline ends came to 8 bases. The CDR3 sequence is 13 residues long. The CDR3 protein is CAWSVLSEETQYF. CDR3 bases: TGTGCCTGGAGTGTACTCTCGGAAGAGACCCAGTACTTC.

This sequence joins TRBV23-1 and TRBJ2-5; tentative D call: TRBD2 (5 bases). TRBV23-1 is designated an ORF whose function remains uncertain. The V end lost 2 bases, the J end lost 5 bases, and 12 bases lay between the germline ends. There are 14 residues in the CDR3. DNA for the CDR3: TGCGCCAGCAGTCAACCAGGCTGGAGGGAGACCCAGTACTTC. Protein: CASSQPGWRETQYF.

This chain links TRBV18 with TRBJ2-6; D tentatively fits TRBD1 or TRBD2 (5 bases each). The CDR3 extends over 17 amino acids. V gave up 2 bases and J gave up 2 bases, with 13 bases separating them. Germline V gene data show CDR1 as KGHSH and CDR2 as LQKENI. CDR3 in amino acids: CASSPIGETTGANVLTF. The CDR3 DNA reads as TGTGCCAGCTCACCAATAGGGGAGACTACTGGGGCCAACGTCCTGACTTTC.

The CDR3 sequence is CASSSGLAGSYEQYV. The DNA of the CDR3 is TGTGCCAGCAGCTCGGGACTAGCGGGATCCTACGAGCAGTACGTC. This chain links TRBV7-2 with TRBJ2-7, with TRBD2 matching over 13 bases. The CDR3 loop spans 15 amino acids. Germline V gives CDR1 SGHTA, CDR2 FQGNSA. The ends lost 4 bases at V and 1 base at J; junction bases unmatched: 1.

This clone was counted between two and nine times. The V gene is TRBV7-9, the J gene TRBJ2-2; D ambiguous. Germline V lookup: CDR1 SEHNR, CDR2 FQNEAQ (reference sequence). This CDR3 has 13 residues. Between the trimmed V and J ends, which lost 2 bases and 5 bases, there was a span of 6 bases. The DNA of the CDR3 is TGTGCCAGCAGCTTAAGCGAGACCGGGGAGCTGTTTTTT. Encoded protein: CASSLSETGELFF.

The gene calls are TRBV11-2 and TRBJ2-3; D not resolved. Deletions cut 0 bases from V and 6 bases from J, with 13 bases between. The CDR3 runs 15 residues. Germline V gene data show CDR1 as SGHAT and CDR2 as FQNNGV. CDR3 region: CASSLDPLPEDTQYF. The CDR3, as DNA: TGTGCCAGCAGCTTAGATCCCCTACCTGAGGATACGCAGTATTTT.

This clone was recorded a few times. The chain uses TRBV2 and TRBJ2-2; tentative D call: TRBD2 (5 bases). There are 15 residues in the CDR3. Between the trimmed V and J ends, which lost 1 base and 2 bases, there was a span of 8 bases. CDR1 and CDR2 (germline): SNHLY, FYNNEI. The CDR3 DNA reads TGTGCCAGCAGTGAAGGACTATCTAACACCGGGGAGCTGTTTTTT. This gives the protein CASSEGLSNTGELFF.